This T cell receptor beta chain was profiled in a study of blood T cells in healthy people across ages. Study overall: Capturing about one barcoded beta molecule per two T cells was achieved by template switching.

The CDR3 is made up of 15 amino acids. CDR1 is DFQATT and CDR2 is SNEGSKA in the germline V gene (reference sequence). Findings and limits, study-wide: One million T cells yielded diversity estimates that were considered underestimates. The unsorted PBMCs prevented any conclusive comparison of naive versus antigen-experienced cells. Diversity of TCR beta per million T cells declined in a roughly linear way with age.

Comments on this clonotype: What it recognizes is unknown. One end of the junction fails to match germline, which may point to a read error.

Primed by a sample-barcoded 5' primer and a J-beta primer mix, a second PCR proceeded for 7 to 11 cycles. Using its own MiXCR run on the 5' RACE reads, TCRdb lists one record per CDR3 protein. Of about 1.6 million distinct CDR3 sequences in the sample, approximately 32% are singletons; the top ten hold roughly 12%. Sample: blood. The clonotype originates from a woman aged 25-40 years in good health. This chain links TRBV20-1 with TRBJ2-7; D is perhaps TRBD1 (8 bases). The CDR3 is CGARDNRGGPYEQYF. The CDR3, as DNA: TGCGGTGCTAGAGATAACAGGGGGGGACCCTACGAGCAGTACTTC.